This T cell receptor (beta chain) came from a study of T-cell reconstitution after alpha-beta-depleted transplantation in children. General study points: Reports say that about two months after transplant, the alpha-beta T cells came out of several hundred graft clones that had expanded.

In germline, CDR1 is MNHNS, CDR2 SASEGT. Losses at the gene ends were 6 bases for V and 5 bases for J; bases not matched to a gene: 18. The CDR3 extends over 18 amino acids. Preparation of the TCRbeta library used unique molecular identifiers. TCRdb itself ran the PCR reads through MiXCR, one entry per CDR3 protein. There are around 490,000 distinct CDR3 sequences in the sample; 11% occur only once, and about 14% lies in the top ten. For this clonotype: Its antigen is not known.

This TCR derives from a female patient aged 2-9 years who had a stem cell transplant for aplastic anemia, so the T cells may come from the graft donor. The input for sequencing was PBMCs, mostly from graft donor cells, taken 180 days after TCRalphabeta/CD19-depleted stem cell transplant. The V call is TRBV6-1, the J call TRBJ2-5, with TRBD1 matching over 10 bases. The CDR3 sequence is CASRPSRDRGPVGETQYF. CDR3 DNA sequence: TGTGCCAGCAGACCGTCCCGGGACAGGGGCCCCGTTGGTGAGACCCAGTACTTC.